The 9 T cell receptor beta chains below were found in one sample sequenced in a study of T cell responses to AZD1222 COVID-19 vaccine. Sequenced by immunoSEQ multiplex PCR; TCRdb stores in-frame clones only, minus some. The data show more than 140,000 clones, approximately 88% seen once. The specimen comprised peripheral blood, sampled on day 0 of MenACWY control vaccination. The receptors come from an adult in good health.

The genes are TRBV5-1 and TRBJ2-1; 14 bases map to TRBD2. Looked up from germline, CDR1 is SGHRS and CDR2 is YFSETQ. This CDR3 region has 15 residues. V was pared by 3 bases and J by 9 bases, with 5 bases of the junction left unmatched. The CDR3 region has the DNA TGCGCCAGCAGCTCCGGGACTAGCGGGAGTAGTGAGCAGTTCTTC. The encoded protein is CASSSGTSGSSEQFF.

This rearrangement joins TRBV12-5 to TRBJ1-1; possibly TRBD1 for D (5 bases). Trimming pared 7 bases from V and 1 base from J, leaving 13 bases between. The CDR3 runs 14 residues. Germline CDR1 is LGHNT and CDR2 is FRNRAP. The CDR3 region is CASAQWGPNTEAFF. The CDR3 nucleotides read TGTGCTAGTGCGCAATGGGGACCGAACACTGAAGCTTTCTTT.

The genes are TRBV28 and TRBJ1-2, with no clear D. CDR1 and CDR2 (germline): MDHEN, SYDVKM. This CDR3 comprises 14 residues. Trimming took 2 bases from V and 8 from J, leaving 15 bases between them. CDR3 sequence: CASSLVPGRGGYTF. For the CDR3, the DNA is TGTGCCAGCAGTTTAGTGCCGGGGAGAGGAGGCTACACCTTC.

CDR3 coding DNA: TGTGCCAGCAGCCAAACGGGGGCCCAGAACACTGAAGCTTTCTTT. Translating gives CASSQTGAQNTEAFF. V gene TRBV14 combines with J gene TRBJ1-1, with D perhaps matching TRBD1 (6 bases). The CDR3 has 15 residues. Per the germline V gene, CDR1 is SGHDN and CDR2 is FVKESK. V was trimmed by 2 bases and J by 1 base, leaving 11 bases between them.

The chain is built from TRBV2 and TRBJ1-1; maybe TRBD1 (6 bases). Trimming shortened V by 2 bases and J by 1 base, and 11 bases separated the two germline ends. The germline V gene encodes CDR1 SNHLY and CDR2 FYNNEI. The length of the CDR3 is 15 residues. The CDR3 nucleotides read TGTGCCAGCAGTGAATACGGAGGGGGGAACACTGAAGCTTTCTTT. Its translation is CASSEYGGGNTEAFF.

The chain couples TRBV5-4 to TRBJ1-4, with D unclear. V was cut by 2 bases and J by 3 bases, with 11 bases left in between. Germline lookup yields CDR1 SGHNT and CDR2 YYREEE (reference sequence). The CDR3 sequence is 15 residues long. In nucleotides, the CDR3 is TGTGCCAGCAGCTTAGTAGGGAGCTCTAATGAAAAACTGTTTTTT. Its protein product is CASSLVGSSNEKLFF.

This chain uses TRBV19 with TRBJ2-7; 11 positions agree with TRBD2. V lost 8 bases to trimming and J lost 3 bases; unmatched junction nucleotides: 9. CDR3 size: 15 residues. The germline V gene encodes CDR1 LNHDA and CDR2 SQIVND (reference sequence). Here the CDR3 reads CASSETSGELYEQYF. In DNA form, the CDR3 reads TGTGCCAGTTCTGAGACTAGCGGGGAACTCTACGAGCAGTACTTC. Drawing the rest from reference TRBV19 and TRBJ2-7, the complete variable domain is DGGITQSPKYLFRKEGQNVTLSCEQNLNHDAMYWYRQDPGQGLRLIYYSQIVNDFQKGDIAEGYSVSREKKESFPLTVTSAQKNPTAFYLCASSETSGELYEQYFGPGTRLTVT.

This clone was picked up a small number of times. The rearrangement joins TRBV2 to TRBJ2-3; D not resolved. V lost 0 bases and J 6 bases, leaving 4 bases between the germline ends. This CDR3 is 12 amino acids long. Germline assignment: CDR1 SNHLY and CDR2 FYNNEI. CDR3 sequence reads: CASSEAVDTQYF. As DNA, the CDR3 is TGTGCCAGCAGTGAAGCGGTTGATACGCAGTATTTT.

The chain couples TRBV6-1 to TRBJ2-1, with 7 positions matching TRBD2. V shed 1 base, J shed 3 bases, and the junction held 6 bases outside the gene matches. This CDR3 has 16 amino acids. CDR1 and CDR2 from the germline V gene are MNHNS and SASEGT. The CDR3 DNA follows: TGTGCCAGCAGTGAAGAAGGGAGCGGGGTCTACAATGAGCAGTTCTTC. Translation gives CASSEEGSGVYNEQFF.